This T cell receptor (beta chain) originates from a study of blood T cell repertoires in COVID-19. Looking at the study overall: The study drew acute and convalescent COVID-19 samples from the United States, Italy and Spain.

Authors' methods: For nucleated cells, counts were estimated from reference gene primer amplification. Measured with immunoSEQ multiplex PCR; TCRdb has only the in-frame clones, and not every one. The DNA gave D and trimming, while V, J and clone size come from that table. The table includes over 150,000 clones, roughly 85% detected once. This sequence was found in an older woman with acute or convalescent COVID-19. Sequenced: peripheral blood.

In nucleotides, the CDR3 is TGCGCCAGCAGCTTGGCCGGGAGAAACAATGAGCAGTTCTTC. It codes for CASSLAGRNNEQFF. The chain employs TRBV5-1 and TRBJ2-1, with D maybe TRBD2 (6 bases). CDR1 SGHRS and CDR2 YFSETQ come from the germline V gene. V was clipped by 0 bases and J by 5 bases, with 9 bases between them. The CDR3 consists of 14 residues.